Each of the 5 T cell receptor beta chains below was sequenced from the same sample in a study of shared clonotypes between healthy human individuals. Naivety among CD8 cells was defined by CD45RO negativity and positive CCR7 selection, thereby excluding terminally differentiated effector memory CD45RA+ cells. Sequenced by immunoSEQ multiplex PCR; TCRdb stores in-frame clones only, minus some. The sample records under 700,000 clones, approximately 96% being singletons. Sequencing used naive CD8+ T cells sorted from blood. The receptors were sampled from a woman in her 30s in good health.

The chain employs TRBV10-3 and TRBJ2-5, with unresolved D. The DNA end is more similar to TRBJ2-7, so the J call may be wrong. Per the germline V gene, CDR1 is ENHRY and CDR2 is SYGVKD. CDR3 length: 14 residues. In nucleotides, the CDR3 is TGTGCCATCAGTGAATTCCAGATCTCCTACGAGCAGTACTTC. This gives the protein CAISEFQISYEQYF.

The CDR3 DNA is TGTGCCAGCAGCTTGGGGGGTTCGGTAGCGCAGTTCTTC. Its protein product is CASSLGGSVAQFF. V gene TRBV5-4 combines with J gene TRBJ2-1; D ambiguous. CDR3 size: 13 residues. Trimming stripped 0 bases from V and 12 bases from J, with 13 bases between. Germline assignment: CDR1 SGHNT and CDR2 YYREEE (reference sequence).

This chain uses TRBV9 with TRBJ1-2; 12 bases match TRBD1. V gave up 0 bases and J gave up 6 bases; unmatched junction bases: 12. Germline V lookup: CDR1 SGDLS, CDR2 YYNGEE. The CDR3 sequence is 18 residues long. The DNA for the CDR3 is TGTGCCAGCAGCGTAGTCATCACCGGGACAGGGGGCCTAAATGGCTACACCTTC. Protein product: CASSVVITGTGGLNGYTF.

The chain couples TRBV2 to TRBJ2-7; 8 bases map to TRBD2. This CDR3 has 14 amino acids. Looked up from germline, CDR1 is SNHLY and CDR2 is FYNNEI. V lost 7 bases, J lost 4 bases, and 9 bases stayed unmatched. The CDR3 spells CASKTGGENYEQYF. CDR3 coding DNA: TGTGCCAGCAAAACGGGAGGGGAGAATTACGAGCAGTACTTC.

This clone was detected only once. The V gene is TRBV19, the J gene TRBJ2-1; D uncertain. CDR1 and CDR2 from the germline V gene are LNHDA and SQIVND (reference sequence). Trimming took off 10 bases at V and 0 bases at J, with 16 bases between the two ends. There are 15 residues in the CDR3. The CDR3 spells CATIRSLGSYNEQFF. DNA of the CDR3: TGTGCCACTATTCGCAGCCTCGGCTCCTACAATGAGCAGTTCTTC.